A single sample gave rise to the 20 T cell receptor beta chains below, sequenced in a study of T cells in Graves' hyperthyroidism and ophthalmopathy. Researchers took RNA transcripts and amplified the TCR beta CDR3 regions from them. Using the HTBI primer set, a first-round RT-PCR was run on the TCR CDR3. TCRdb reprocessed the multiplex PCR reads via MiXCR and lists one record per CDR3 protein. The profile shows about 420,000 distinct CDR3 sequences, around 14% of them singletons. The sequenced material came from blood. These receptor sequences come from a woman younger than 35 with Graves' hyperthyroidism.

The chain is built from TRBV5-1 and TRBJ2-1; D remains unclear. The V end was cut by 7 bases, the J end by 4 bases, with 12 bases between. From germline, CDR1 is SGHRS and CDR2 YFSETQ. The CDR3 totals 13 residues. In DNA form, the CDR3 reads TGCGCCAGCGCCCGAGACGGTTACAATGAGCAGTTCTTC. Translation gives CASARDGYNEQFF.

Ten or more counts support this clonotype. This sequence joins TRBV5-5 and TRBJ2-1; possible D gene TRBD2, 5 bases. Trimming cost V 3 bases and J 4 bases, with 17 bases left between them. The CDR3 has 16 residues. Germline V gene sequence: CDR1 SGHKS, CDR2 YYEKEE (reference sequence). CDR3 nucleotide sequence: TGTGCCAGCAGCTCCCGGGGAGCCGCCTCATACAATGAGCAGTTCTTC. Protein sequence: CASSSRGAASYNEQFF. The whole variable domain, filled in from reference TRBV5-5 and TRBJ2-1, reads DAGVTQSPTHLIKTRGQQVTLRCSPISGHKSVSWYQQVLGQGPQFIFQYYEKEERGRGNFPDRFSARQFPNYSSELNVNALLLGDSALYLCASSSRGAASYNEQFFGPGTRLTVL.

The rearrangement uses TRBV9 and TRBJ2-7, with 11 bases that match TRBD2. The CDR3 is made up of 16 amino acids. CDR1 and CDR2 (germline): SGDLS, YYNGEE. With V trimmed by 4 bases and J by 3 bases, 9 bases remained unmatched. DNA of the CDR3: TGTGCCAGCAGCCCAGGGGGGACTAGCGGTCTCTACGAGCAGTACTTC. Translated, it gives CASSPGGTSGLYEQYF.

With regard to this clonotype: This sequence may be a read error, since a much larger clone differs from it by one base. The CDR3 protein is CAGSASGRFSDTQYF. The CDR3 DNA sequence: TGTGCCGGCAGCGCTAGCGGGAGGTTCTCAGATACGCAGTATTTT. The chain carries TRBV9 and TRBJ2-3, with 11 bases aligning to TRBD2. Per the germline V gene, CDR1 is SGDLS and CDR2 is YYNGEE. There are 15 residues in the CDR3.

There are many counts of this clonotype. The chain recombines TRBV5-6 with TRBJ2-5, with D perhaps being TRBD1 or TRBD2 (6 bases each). V gave up 2 bases and J gave up 5 bases, with 13 bases separating them. Germline values: CDR1 SGHDT, CDR2 YYEEEE. The CDR3 runs to 14 residues. In nucleotides, the CDR3 is TGTGCCAGCAGCTTCTGGGGGGCGGGGGAGACCCAGTACTTC. Translated, it gives CASSFWGAGETQYF.

The chain employs TRBV9 and TRBJ1-4; 7 nucleotides agree with TRBD1. The CDR3 has 13 amino acids. The germline V gene encodes CDR1 SGDLS and CDR2 YYNGEE. V trimming: 7 bases; J trimming: 0 bases; junction bases outside the gene matches: 0. DNA for the CDR3: TGTGCCAGCGGACAGGCAACTAATGAAAAACTGTTTTTT. This codes for CASGQATNEKLFF. Looking up the rest from reference TRBV9 and TRBJ1-4 gives the full variable domain: DSGVTQTPKHLITATGQRVTLRCSPRSGDLSVYWYQQSLDQGLQFLIQYYNGEERAKGNILERFSAQQFPDLHSELNLSSLELGDSALYFCASGQATNEKLFFGSGTQLSVL.

This clonotype came up a few times. This chain connects TRBV5-5 to TRBJ2-7; TRBD1 agrees at 8 bases. V lost 2 bases and J lost 2; bases outside the gene matches: 9. The germline gives CDR1 SGHKS, CDR2 YYEKEE (reference sequence). There are 16 residues in the CDR3. CDR3 sequence: CASSLGTGRTPYEQYF. The DNA for the CDR3 is TGTGCCAGCAGCTTAGGGACAGGAAGAACCCCCTACGAGCAGTACTTC.

This clonotype was seen repeatedly, ten times or more. The rearrangement joins TRBV5-1 to TRBJ2-1, with D maybe TRBD1 (5 bases). CDR3 length: 15 residues. CDR1 is SGHRS, CDR2 YFSETQ, per germline. V shed 4 bases and J shed 5 bases, with 16 bases lying between them. The CDR3 loop is CASSARQSPNNEQFF. CDR3 nucleotides: TGCGCCAGCAGCGCCAGACAGTCCCCTAACAATGAGCAGTTCTTC.

This chain links TRBV9 with TRBJ2-4; maybe TRBD1 (6 bases). Germline CDR1 SGDLS, CDR2 YYNGEE. This CDR3 has 15 amino acids. V was shortened by 2 bases and J by 6 bases, with 15 bases between the two germline ends. The CDR3 sequence: CASSVLQGRGNIQYF. The CDR3 DNA is TGTGCCAGCAGCGTCCTACAGGGAAGGGGAAACATTCAGTACTTC.

This chain links TRBV7-9 with TRBJ2-3; 7 bases align to TRBD1. Germline V gene sequence: CDR1 SEHNR, CDR2 FQNEAQ (reference sequence). With V trimmed by 4 bases and J by 1 base, 14 bases remained unmatched. The CDR3 extends over 18 amino acids. The CDR3 sequence: CASSSGQARMWGTDTQYF. The CDR3 DNA follows: TGTGCCAGCAGCTCCGGACAGGCTCGTATGTGGGGCACAGATACGCAGTATTTT. Full variable domain (rest looked up from reference TRBV7-9 and TRBJ2-3): DTGVSQNPRHKITKRGQNVTFRCDPISEHNRLYWYRQTLGQGPEFLTYFQNEAQLEKSRLLSDRFSAERPKGSFSTLEIQRTEQGDSAMYLCASSSGQARMWGTDTQYFGPGTRLTVL.

This clonotype was observed a few times. The chain carries TRBV9 and TRBJ2-1; D might be TRBD1 or TRBD2, each matching 6 bases. Germline CDR1 is SGDLS and CDR2 is YYNGEE. The germline V and J ends were trimmed by 4 bases and 5 bases, with 22 bases remaining between them. The CDR3 contains 17 residues. CDR3 DNA sequence: TGTGCCAGCAGCCCATCTGGAGGGGGGCCGATCAACAATGAGCAGTTCTTC. It encodes CASSPSGGGPINNEQFF.

This clonotype has at least ten counts. The gene calls are TRBV2 and TRBJ2-7; a possible D gene is TRBD2 (5 bases). Germline CDR1 SNHLY, CDR2 FYNNEI. The CDR3 sequence is 13 residues long. Trimming cost V 7 bases and J 5 bases, with 15 bases left between them. CDR3 bases: TGTGCCAGCAAGGGTCCGGGGAAGGACGAGCAGTACTTC. This translates into CASKGPGKDEQYF.

The table lists this clonotype with many counts. V usage is TRBV11-1 and J usage is TRBJ2-1; D gene unclear. The V and J ends lost 6 bases and 0 bases respectively, with 6 bases between them. The CDR3 is 13 amino acids. The V gene's germline CDR1 is SGHAT and CDR2 FQDESV (reference sequence). The CDR3 loop is CASRVSSYNEQFF. The CDR3 DNA reads TGTGCCAGCAGGGTAAGCTCCTACAATGAGCAGTTCTTC.

This clonotype was picked up many times. The chain links TRBV2 to TRBJ1-1, with 8 bases matching TRBD1. The junction had 3 bases not matched to a gene; V was cut back by 8 bases and J by 1 base. The CDR3 sequence is 13 residues long. CDR1 is SNHLY, CDR2 FYNNEI, per germline. CDR3 nucleotide sequence: TGTGCCAGCCGGACAGGGAGGAACACTGAAGCTTTCTTT. Protein sequence: CASRTGRNTEAFF.

The V gene is TRBV12-3 or TRBV12-4, the J gene TRBJ1-3, with D perhaps matching TRBD1 (6 bases). Between the trimmed V and J ends, which lost 5 bases and 2 bases, there was a span of 10 bases. The CDR3 covers 14 residues. The CDR3 nucleotides read TGTGCCAGCAGTCGTGACAGGACTGGAAACACCATATATTTT. Amino acids: CASSRDRTGNTIYF.

V and J are TRBV5-4 and TRBJ1-2; 8 bases map to TRBD1. Trimming at V came to 4 bases and at J to 1 base, leaving 6 bases not matched to a gene. CDR3 length equals 15 residues. Per germline, CDR1 SGHNT and CDR2 YYREEE (reference sequence). The CDR3 nucleotides read TGTGCCAGCAGCGATTCAGGGGGCTATAACTATGGCTACACCTTC. It is translated as CASSDSGGYNYGYTF.

This clonotype has a handful of counts. A much larger clone lies one base from this, so it may be a read error. The chain uses TRBV6-2 or TRBV6-3 and TRBJ2-7; D possibly corresponds to TRBD2 (5 bases). CDR3 length equals 15 residues. Germline CDR1 reads MNHEY; CDR2 reads SVGEGT. V lost 7 bases and J 9 bases, leaving 25 bases between the germline ends. In DNA form, the CDR3 reads TGTGCCAGCACCTTCACCTTCGGAGGCGGCCTAGGGCAGTACTTC. Translating it yields CASTFTFGGGLGQYF.

This clonotype appeared many times. This sequence joins TRBV20-1 and TRBJ2-1; the D gene could be TRBD1 or TRBD2 (6 bases each). The CDR3 consists of 12 residues. V lost 8 bases and J lost 6, with 14 bases in between. Germline loops: CDR1 DFQATT, CDR2 SNEGSKA (reference sequence). CDR3 DNA sequence: TGCAGTCAAGGGGGGTGGTCCAATGAGCAGTTCTTC. It codes for CSQGGWSNEQFF.

About this clonotype: A much bigger clone sits one base away, suggesting this may be a read error. The J gene is TRBJ1-2, the V gene TRBV6-1, with D possibly being TRBD1 (5 bases). The CDR3 is made up of 18 amino acids. V was trimmed by 5 bases and J by 4 bases, leaving 26 bases between them. Germline V gives CDR1 MNHNS, CDR2 SASEGT. CDR3 coding DNA: TGTGCCAGCAGTCCCCCCCGTTACGGGGCCCGCAACATCTATGGCTACACCTTC. Its translation is CASSPPRYGARNIYGYTF.

The table lists this clonotype with many counts. The V call is TRBV5-1, the J call TRBJ2-3; 8 bases are shared with TRBD2. CDR3 length: 17 amino acids. Losses at the gene ends were 4 bases for V and 1 base for J; bases not matched to a gene: 11. The germline V gene has CDR1 SGHRS and CDR2 YFSETQ. CDR3 in DNA: TGCGCCAGCAGCCCGCGACTAGCGTGGGATGGCACAGATACGCAGTATTTT. This sequence encodes CASSPRLAWDGTDTQYF.